A single sample is the source of the 22 T cell receptor beta chains below, sequenced in a study of regulatory and conventional T cells in RAG deficiency (dated by TCRdb to about 2017). Library creation used the immunoSEQ multiplex PCR assay. Entries here come from immuneACCESS through TCRdb and include only in-frame sequences with V and J called. Some clones fail to appear in such tables; in the studies checked, an unresolved V gene covers under half of the shortfall, and the cause of the remainder is unknown. The sample table lists roughly 45,000 clones, 85% to 90% of them with a count of one. 0.51% of the sample lies in the top ten. Before genomic DNA extraction, conventional CD4+ T cells were isolated from blood as CD25-low CD127-high cells. This same sample was also taken into another study, of regulatory T cells. According to the second study: In the multiplex PCR, 52 forward TRBV primers and 13 reverse TRBJ primers were used, and assay-based and computational corrections were applied for amplification bias.

The sequenced sample consisted of CD4+ effector T cells sorted from blood. These receptors were taken from a human donor in good health.

This chain uses TRBV28 with TRBJ1-1, with D possibly TRBD1 on 6 matching bases. Per the germline V gene, CDR1 is MDHEN and CDR2 is SYDVKM. There are 15 residues in the CDR3. Trimming left V 5 bases short and J 0 bases short, with 13 bases between. The CDR3 DNA reads TGTGCCAGCAGTCCCGCGGGGGCGATGAACACTGAAGCTTTCTTT. Encoded protein: CASSPAGAMNTEAFF.

J is TRBJ1-1 and V is TRBV18; D unclear. The CDR3 spans 13 residues. V lost 0 bases to trimming and J lost 7 bases, with 9 bases between them. The germline V gene encodes CDR1 KGHSH and CDR2 LQKENI. CDR3 in DNA: TGTGCCAGCTCACCACCGGCAGACCTTGAAGCTTTCTTT. Translation gives CASSPPADLEAFF.

In this sample, this clone turned up once. V and J are TRBV19 and TRBJ1-1; 9 bases fit TRBD1. The CDR3 has 15 residues. J lost 2 bases, V lost 6 bases, and 7 bases had no gene match. Germline CDR1 LNHDA, CDR2 SQIVND (reference sequence). The CDR3 spells CASRTTQGANTEAFF. CDR3 DNA: TGTGCCAGTAGGACAACACAGGGGGCAAACACTGAAGCTTTCTTT.

The J gene is TRBJ1-1, the V gene TRBV6-5, with D possibly matching TRBD1 (6 bases). This CDR3 spans 15 amino acids. V was trimmed by 6 bases and J by 0 bases, leaving 14 bases between them. From germline, CDR1 is MNHEY and CDR2 SVGAGI. The CDR3 protein is CASSIGQIMNTEAFF. The CDR3 DNA reads TGTGCCAGCAGCATCGGACAGATCATGAACACTGAAGCTTTCTTT.

The gene calls are TRBV29-1 and TRBJ2-7, with D possibly TRBD1 on 8 matching bases. The V gene lost 5 bases and the J gene lost 5 bases, with 19 bases spanning the gap. CDR1 is SQVTM, CDR2 ANQGSEA, per germline. The CDR3 is 14 amino acids. The CDR3 sequence: CSVRSGTGLHEQYF. The CDR3, as DNA: TGCAGCGTTAGAAGCGGGACAGGTCTCCACGAGCAGTACTTC.

The chain couples TRBV6-5 to TRBJ1-4; D may be TRBD1 (5 bases). The CDR3 runs 15 residues. Trimming stripped 4 bases from V and 3 bases from J, with 12 bases between. The germline V gene encodes CDR1 MNHEY and CDR2 SVGAGI. This CDR3 is CASSWGGSANEKLFF. The CDR3 coding sequence is TGTGCCAGCAGTTGGGGGGGTTCGGCTAATGAAAAACTGTTTTTT.

This sequence joins TRBV7-8 and TRBJ1-5, with 9 positions matching TRBD1. Germline CDR1 reads SGHVS; CDR2 reads FQNEAQ. The CDR3 consists of 16 residues. J lost 0 bases, V lost 5 bases, and 5 bases had no gene match. CDR3 sequence: CASSPQGAYSNQPQHF. CDR3 sequence (DNA): TGTGCCAGCAGCCCACAGGGGGCCTATAGCAATCAGCCCCAGCATTTT.

The rearrangement uses TRBV18 and TRBJ2-1; 7 bases fit TRBD2. Germline-derived CDR1 and CDR2 are KGHSH and LQKENI. The CDR3 is 14 amino acids. V trimming: 3 bases; J trimming: 5 bases; junction bases outside the gene matches: 4. In nucleotides, the CDR3 is TGTGCCAGCTCACCGGCGGGAGCCAACAATGAGCAGTTCTTC. Translation gives CASSPAGANNEQFF.

This clone was detected once. The rearrangement joins TRBV5-1 to TRBJ1-1, with 8 bases lining up with TRBD1. Germline assignment: CDR1 SGHRS and CDR2 YFSETQ. CDR3 length equals 11 residues. Trimming cost V 4 bases and J 7 bases; bases outside gene matches: 0. CDR3 sequence (DNA): TGCGCCAGCAGCACAGGGGGTGAAGCTTTCTTT. This gives the protein CASSTGGEAFF.

The genes are TRBV28 and TRBJ2-2, with 10 bases that match TRBD2. This CDR3 region has 17 residues. Trimming removed 3 bases from V and 4 bases from J; junction bases left unmatched: 8. Germline-derived CDR1 and CDR2 are MDHEN and SYDVKM. This CDR3 reads CASSFSSGGAVTGELFF. The CDR3 DNA reads TGTGCCAGCAGTTTTTCCAGCGGGGGGGCCGTCACCGGGGAGCTGTTTTTT.

This chain joins TRBV4-2 and TRBJ1-2, with unresolved D. The germline V gene has CDR1 LGHNA and CDR2 YNFKEQ. V lost 0 bases, J lost 2 bases, and 19 bases lay in between. The CDR3 has 18 residues. The DNA of the CDR3 is TGTGCCAGCAGCCAAGATGGCCGTGGGTGGGTTACAAACTATGGCTACACCTTC. It encodes CASSQDGRGWVTNYGYTF.

The chain carries TRBV5-4 and TRBJ1-2, with 10 bases lining up with TRBD1. The V segment lost 4 bases and the J segment 5 bases; nucleotides outside the gene matches: 2. The CDR3 runs 13 residues. Germline-derived CDR1 and CDR2 are SGHNT and YYREEE (reference sequence). CDR3 sequence reads: CASSGDRGYGYTF. CDR3 in DNA: TGTGCCAGCAGCGGGGACAGGGGATATGGCTACACCTTC.

The genes are TRBV7-9 and TRBJ1-2; D is unresolved. CDR3 length: 14 amino acids. The germline V and J ends were trimmed by 4 bases and 4 bases, with 13 bases remaining between them. CDR1 and CDR2 (germline): SEHNR, FQNEAQ (reference sequence). DNA of the CDR3: TGTGCCAGCAGCTCAGAGACACCTTCCTATGGCTACACCTTC. Residues: CASSSETPSYGYTF.

The chain is built from TRBV30 and TRBJ1-1, with a weak D call TRBD1 (6 bases). V lost 7 bases and J lost 5, with 17 bases in between. Germline values: CDR1 GTSNPN, CDR2 SVGIG (reference sequence). The CDR3 is 13 residues long. CDR3 sequence: CALTPGEGTEAFF. The DNA for the CDR3 is TGTGCCTTAACCCCAGGGGAAGGTACTGAAGCTTTCTTT. The variable domain in full, with the rest retrieved from reference TRBV30 and TRBJ1-1, is SQTIHQWPATLVQPVGSPLSLECTVEGTSNPNLYWYRQAAGRGLQLLFYSVGIGQISSEVPQNLSASRPQDRQFILSSKKLLLSDSGFYLCALTPGEGTEAFFGQGTRLTVV.

The V call is TRBV28, the J call TRBJ2-1; no definite D call. The germline V and J ends were trimmed by 8 bases and 1 base, with 12 bases remaining between them. Looked up from germline, CDR1 is MDHEN and CDR2 is SYDVKM. This CDR3 contains 14 residues. This chain's CDR3 is CASAQKGSYNEQFF. CDR3 bases: TGTGCCAGCGCCCAAAAGGGTTCCTACAATGAGCAGTTCTTC.

The chain combines TRBV28 with TRBJ1-3; weak D call: TRBD1 (6 bases). The V and J ends lost 3 bases and 4 bases respectively, with 13 bases between them. CDR3 length: 15 residues. Germline CDR1 MDHEN, CDR2 SYDVKM. This CDR3 reads CASSLGGASGNTIYF. CDR3 nucleotide sequence: TGTGCCAGCAGTTTGGGGGGGGCGAGCGGAAACACCATATATTTT.

V and J are TRBV7-2 and TRBJ2-7; 7 nucleotides line up with TRBD1. CDR3 length: 15 amino acids. Germline V lookup: CDR1 SGHTA, CDR2 FQGNSA. Trimming took 6 bases from V and 0 from J; bases not matched to a gene: 8. In DNA form, the CDR3 reads TGTGCCAGCAGAAAGGTACAGGGGAACTCCTACGAGCAGTACTTC. It yields the protein CASRKVQGNSYEQYF. Complete variable domain (other parts from reference TRBV7-2 and TRBJ2-7): GAGVSQSPSNKVTEKGKDVELRCDPISGHTALYWYRQSLGQGLEFLIYFQGNSAPDKSGLPSDRFSAERTGGSVSTLTIQRTQQEDSAVYLCASRKVQGNSYEQYFGPGTRLTVT.

V and J are TRBV19 and TRBJ1-5; no clear D gene. CDR3 size: 13 residues. V lost 0 bases and J lost 4, with 4 bases in between. The germline V gene encodes CDR1 LNHDA and CDR2 SQIVND (reference sequence). CDR3 DNA sequence: TGTGCCAGTAGTATAGAGTTTAATCAGCCCCAGCATTTT. This codes for CASSIEFNQPQHF.

The rearrangement joins TRBV5-1 to TRBJ2-7; weak D call: TRBD2 (5 bases). The CDR3 consists of 14 residues. Germline V CDR1 and CDR2: SGHRS, YFSETQ. Trimming cost V 4 bases and J 2 bases, with 13 bases left between them. The CDR3 spells CASSPSDGAYEQYF. The DNA of the CDR3 is TGCGCCAGCAGCCCCTCAGACGGGGCCTACGAGCAGTACTTC.

V is TRBV18 and J is TRBJ1-2; the D is unclear. CDR1 and CDR2 (germline): KGHSH, LQKENI. Between the trimmed V and J ends, which lost 6 bases and 6 bases, there was a span of 20 bases. The CDR3 extends over 15 amino acids. DNA for the CDR3: TGTGCCAGCTCCCCAAGTTACAGCGGTTTCGATGGCTACACCTTC. It yields the protein CASSPSYSGFDGYTF.

V is TRBV19 and J is TRBJ2-5, with D uncertain. The germline CDR1 and CDR2 sequences are LNHDA and SQIVND (reference sequence). The CDR3 is 18 amino acids. The V and J ends lost 2 bases and 3 bases respectively, with 22 bases between them. The CDR3 region is CASSIPLGNGPRKETQYF. CDR3 nucleotides: TGTGCCAGTAGTATACCCCTGGGGAACGGTCCTAGAAAAGAGACCCAGTACTTC.

This chain uses TRBV19 with TRBJ2-5; 7 bases are shared with TRBD1. Losses at the gene ends were 3 bases for V and 7 bases for J; bases not matched to a gene: 11. The CDR3 length is 15 residues. Germline assignment: CDR1 LNHDA and CDR2 SQIVND (reference sequence). Here the CDR3 DNA reads TGTGCCAGTAGTATCCAGAGTTCCGCAGGGGGGACCCAGTACTTC. It specifies CASSIQSSAGGTQYF. The whole variable domain, filled in from reference TRBV19 and TRBJ2-5, reads DGGITQSPKYLFRKEGQNVTLSCEQNLNHDAMYWYRQDPGQGLRLIYYSQIVNDFQKGDIAEGYSVSREKKESFPLTVTSAQKNPTAFYLCASSIQSSAGGTQYFGPGTRLLVL.